Below, 13 T cell receptor beta chains from the same sample are listed, as sequenced in a study of molecular identifiers for immune sequencing clone quantification. Using its own MiXCR run on the PCR reads, TCRdb lists one record per CDR3 protein. Of some 320,000 distinct CDR3 sequences listed, roughly 24% are singletons. Material for sequencing was naive CD8+ T cells from blood, with Jurkat cell RNA spiked in. Documented subset: FACS-sorted CD8+CD4-CCR7+CD45RA+ naive T cells. Every receptor here comes from a human donor in good health. Some libraries in this study had Jurkat cell RNA spiked in.

This clonotype was seen only a few times. This sequence joins TRBV7-8 and TRBJ2-3; D may be TRBD1 or TRBD2 (6 bases each). This CDR3 spans 17 amino acids. Trimming removed 0 bases at V and 4 bases at J, with 17 bases between. Germline V gene sequence: CDR1 SGHVS, CDR2 FQNEAQ. The DNA for the CDR3 is TGTGCCAGCAGCTTAGCGGGGGGCAGGGGTCAAGCAGATACGCAGTATTTT. It translates to CASSLAGGRGQADTQYF.

The chain couples TRBV4-3 to TRBJ2-7; 8 bases agree with TRBD2. Trimming at V came to 0 bases and at J to 4 bases, leaving 5 bases not matched to a gene. This CDR3 comprises 15 residues. Germline V gene lookup returns CDR1 LGHNA and CDR2 YSLEER. The CDR3 protein is CASSQEVAGSYEQYF. CDR3 coding DNA: TGCGCCAGCAGCCAAGAGGTAGCGGGGTCTTACGAGCAGTACTTC.

This clonotype has at least ten counts. The chain joins TRBV2 to TRBJ2-3; 9 positions agree with TRBD1. V dropped 10 bases and J dropped 5; count of bases not matched to a gene: 7. Germline CDR1 SNHLY, CDR2 FYNNEI. This CDR3 has 13 amino acids. CDR3 nucleotide sequence: TGTGCCATCGGGACAGGGACGGGAGATACGCAGTATTTT. This sequence encodes CAIGTGTGDTQYF.

A remark on this clonotype: The junction differs from germline at one of its ends, possibly a read error. This chain links TRBV29-1 with TRBJ2-2; D possibly uses TRBD1 or TRBD2 (5 bases each). CDR3 length: 13 amino acids. Germline loops: CDR1 SQVTM, CDR2 ANQGSEA. CDR3 in amino acids: CSVAGRNTRELFF. The CDR3 bases are TGCAGCGTTGCGGGACGGAACACCAGGGAGCTGTTTTTT.

The J gene is TRBJ2-1, the V gene TRBV25-1, with 12 positions matching TRBD2. Germline assignment: CDR1 MGHDK and CDR2 SYGVNS. The V segment lost 2 bases and the J segment 9 bases; nucleotides outside the gene matches: 11. This CDR3 is 17 amino acids long. The CDR3 loop reads CASSEPRLAGVFGEQFF. CDR3 bases: TGTGCCAGCAGTGAACCCAGACTAGCGGGAGTGTTTGGTGAGCAGTTCTTC.

There are many counts of this clonotype. The V gene is TRBV7-9, the J gene TRBJ1-1; unclear D gene. V lost 6 bases and J lost 1, with 9 bases in between. Per germline, CDR1 SEHNR and CDR2 FQNEAQ (reference sequence). This CDR3 is built from 13 residues. The CDR3 DNA sequence: TGTGCCAGCAGGCGCAGTTCGAACACTGAAGCTTTCTTT. Its translation is CASRRSSNTEAFF.

This clonotype was seen a few times. DNA for the CDR3: TGTGCCAGCAGCCGCGATCCCGATTTTAGCTCTGGGGCCAACGTCCTGACTTTC. Translating it yields CASSRDPDFSSGANVLTF. This chain links TRBV11-2 with TRBJ2-6; D unclear. The CDR3 is 18 residues long. V shed 5 bases and J shed 0 bases, with 17 bases lying between them. Germline assignment: CDR1 SGHAT and CDR2 FQNNGV.

This clonotype was detected only a few times. The CDR3 bases are TGTGCCAGCACCAGACTAGCAGCCCAAGAGACCCAGTACTTC. This translates into CASTRLAAQETQYF. V is TRBV12-3 or TRBV12-4 and J is TRBJ2-5; 7 bases align to TRBD2. This CDR3 has 14 residues. The junction had 6 bases not matched to a gene; V was cut back by 7 bases and J by 1 base.

V and J are TRBV2 and TRBJ2-3, with 9 bases aligning to TRBD2. Germline V gives CDR1 SNHLY, CDR2 FYNNEI. This CDR3 is 15 amino acids long. V shed 1 base, J shed 4 bases, and the junction held 3 bases outside the gene matches. CDR3 nucleotide sequence: TGTGCCAGCAGTGAAGAGGGCGGGAGGGCAGATACGCAGTATTTT. This gives the protein CASSEEGGRADTQYF.

The chain couples TRBV30 to TRBJ2-2; 7 nucleotides line up with TRBD1. The J segment lost 6 bases and the V segment lost 0 bases, leaving 4 bases of the junction unmatched. Germline V gene data show CDR1 as GTSNPN and CDR2 as SVGIG (reference sequence). This CDR3 spans 14 amino acids. The CDR3 loop is CAWSVGQGAGELFF. In DNA, the CDR3 is TGTGCCTGGAGTGTGGGCCAGGGGGCCGGGGAGCTGTTTTTT.

This clonotype has just a few counts. This sequence joins TRBV12-3 or TRBV12-4 and TRBJ2-5; TRBD2 matches 7 bases. The CDR3 runs 15 residues. The V and J ends lost 4 bases and 5 bases, in that order; junction bases with no gene match: 10. The CDR3 nucleotides are TGTGCCAGCAGTTCCTCAGCGGGGTTTCGGGAGACCCAGTACTTC. It is translated as CASSSSAGFRETQYF.

The chain links TRBV27 to TRBJ1-6; no firm D call. Trimming removed 5 bases from V and 8 bases from J, with 13 bases in between. Germline V gives CDR1 MNHEY, CDR2 SMNVEV (reference sequence). There are 14 residues in the CDR3. CDR3 DNA: TGTGCCAGCAGTCCCCTGGGCCCAGATTCACCCCTCCACTTT. This translates into CASSPLGPDSPLHF.

As concerns this clonotype: A much larger clonotype is one base distant, so this may be a read error. V gene TRBV6-5 combines with J gene TRBJ2-3; D unresolved. The CDR3 is 14 residues long. With 5 bases removed from V and 6 bases from J, the gap between germline ends came to 15 bases. From germline, CDR1 is MNHEY and CDR2 SVGAGI. The CDR3 nucleotides are TGTGCCAGCAGTCCAAGGGCGGCCGTGGATACGCAGTATTTT. Amino acid sequence: CASSPRAAVDTQYF.